These 18 T cell receptor beta chains came from one sample sequenced in a study of Graves' ophthalmopathy and Graves' hyperthyroidism. The sequenced template was RNA, covering the TCR beta CDR3 region. Second-round multiplex PCR followed a first-round RT-PCR using HTBI primers. TCRdb itself ran the multiplex PCR reads through MiXCR, one entry per CDR3 protein. The table lists roughly 420,000 distinct CDR3 sequences, around 20% of them singletons. The sequenced sample consisted of peripheral blood. The receptor source for this set is a woman aged 18 to 35 with stable Graves' hyperthyroidism.

Only a few counts were recorded for this clonotype. The chain employs TRBV28 and TRBJ1-5; 8 bases line up with TRBD1. Germline values: CDR1 MDHEN, CDR2 SYDVKM. V dropped 6 bases and J dropped 4; count of bases not matched to a gene: 8. The CDR3 is made up of 15 amino acids. The CDR3 spells CASSSDRGRNQPQHF. The CDR3, as DNA: TGTGCCAGCAGCTCCGACAGGGGTCGGAATCAGCCCCAGCATTTT.

The sample holds many counts of this clonotype. This chain links TRBV10-2 with TRBJ1-1; 7 bases map to TRBD1. This CDR3 region has 14 residues. Unmatched junction bases numbered 7, after V lost 5 bases and J lost 4 bases. CDR1 is WSHSY, CDR2 SAAADI, per germline. Here the CDR3 DNA reads TGCGCCAGCAGTACCCCCAGGACAGGCACTGAAGCTTTCTTT. Its translation is CASSTPRTGTEAFF.

This clonotype was seen many times. The rearrangement links TRBV12-3 or TRBV12-4 to TRBJ1-1, with D possibly being TRBD1 (5 bases). This CDR3 is 14 amino acids long. The ends were cut back, 3 bases at V and 1 base at J, with 9 bases in the middle. This chain's CDR3 is CASSFKGPNTEAFF. The CDR3 nucleotides read TGTGCCAGCAGTTTTAAGGGACCGAACACTGAAGCTTTCTTT.

This clonotype was observed at least ten times. This chain connects TRBV12-3 or TRBV12-4 to TRBJ1-3; D is unresolved. CDR3 size: 14 residues. Trimming took off 6 bases at V and 1 base at J, with 10 bases between the two ends. CDR3 amino acids: CASSSTESGNTIYF. DNA of the CDR3: TGTGCCAGCAGCTCCACAGAGTCTGGAAACACCATATATTTT.

This clonotype was picked up many times. The genes are TRBV20-1 and TRBJ2-7; tentative D call: TRBD2 (5 bases). From germline, CDR1 is DFQATT and CDR2 SNEGSKA (reference sequence). V dropped 2 bases and J dropped 6 bases, with 17 bases sitting between them. The CDR3 is made up of 14 amino acids. The DNA of the CDR3 is TGCAGTGCTAGAAGAGGGCTAGATGCTTCCGAGCAGTACTTC. Residues: CSARRGLDASEQYF.

In its sample, this clonotype was seen many times. This chain uses TRBV6-5 with TRBJ2-4; D call uncertain. The V end was cut by 2 bases, the J end by 3 bases, with 8 bases between. Germline CDR1 MNHEY, CDR2 SVGAGI. The CDR3 contains 14 residues. CDR3 amino acids: CASSYRTSKNIQYF. The DNA for the CDR3 is TGTGCCAGCAGTTACAGGACGAGCAAAAACATTCAGTACTTC.

This clonotype was seen more than once but under ten times. The chain recombines TRBV6-5 with TRBJ1-2, with 10 nucleotides matching TRBD1. Germline CDR1 and CDR2: MNHEY and SVGAGI. Germline trimming cut 6 bases from V and 5 bases from J; bases unmatched to any gene: 9. The CDR3 is 15 amino acids. The CDR3 region has the DNA TGTGCCAGCAGACAACCGGGACAGGGGTTATATGGCTACACCTTC. Protein sequence: CASRQPGQGLYGYTF.

This clonotype appeared many times. This rearrangement joins TRBV27 to TRBJ2-7, with 10 nucleotides matching TRBD1. Germline CDR1 reads MNHEY; CDR2 reads SMNVEV (reference sequence). Losses at the gene ends were 5 bases for V and 3 bases for J; bases not matched to a gene: 7. The CDR3 loop spans 15 amino acids. The CDR3 loop reads CASSPSGTGDYEQYF. The CDR3 DNA reads TGTGCCAGCAGTCCTTCCGGGACAGGGGACTACGAGCAGTACTTC.

This chain joins TRBV28 and TRBJ2-7; tentatively, D is TRBD1 or TRBD2 (5 bases each). The CDR3 loop spans 16 amino acids. Trimming removed 5 bases from V and 4 bases from J, with 21 bases in between. Germline CDR1 is MDHEN and CDR2 is SYDVKM. The CDR3 bases are TGTGCCAGCAGTCCACCTGAGATGGGGGAAGGTTACGAGCAGTACTTC. Translation: CASSPPEMGEGYEQYF.

In this sample, this clonotype turned up many times. The chain joins TRBV7-9 to TRBJ2-7; D gene unclear. This CDR3 contains 15 residues. CDR1 and CDR2 from the germline V gene are SEHNR and FQNEAQ (reference sequence). Trimming removed 0 bases from V and 6 bases from J, with 15 bases in between. CDR3: CASSLAKGQPSEQYF. CDR3 nucleotide sequence: TGTGCCAGCAGCTTAGCTAAGGGCCAGCCCTCCGAGCAGTACTTC.

This clonotype occurred many times. This chain connects TRBV30 to TRBJ1-6; D might be TRBD1 (5 bases). The length of the CDR3 is 13 residues. The germline V and J ends were trimmed by 5 bases and 9 bases, with 14 bases remaining between them. The V gene's germline CDR1 is GTSNPN and CDR2 SVGIG (reference sequence). Here the CDR3 DNA reads TGTGCCTGGGCCGGGACCGAGGGTTCACCCCTCCACTTT. It yields the protein CAWAGTEGSPLHF.

This clonotype showed up many times. This chain connects TRBV28 to TRBJ2-7, with 14 bases lining up with TRBD2. CDR3 size: 16 residues. Germline-derived CDR1 and CDR2 are MDHEN and SYDVKM. V lost 5 bases to trimming and J lost 6 bases; unmatched junction nucleotides: 9. As DNA, the CDR3 is TGTGCCAGCAGTGCCCTTACGGGACTAGCGGGAGTCGAGCAGTACTTC. Its protein product is CASSALTGLAGVEQYF.

This clonotype was observed many times. The genes are TRBV19 and TRBJ2-5; weak D call: TRBD1 (6 bases). Trimming pared 6 bases from V and 5 bases from J, leaving 19 bases between. The length of the CDR3 is 15 residues. Germline V gives CDR1 LNHDA, CDR2 SQIVND (reference sequence). DNA for the CDR3: TGTGCCAGTAGCTGGACAGCTAGATCGTGGGAGACCCAGTACTTC. Translation gives CASSWTARSWETQYF.

Ten or more counts support this clonotype. The gene calls are TRBV19 and TRBJ1-5, with TRBD1 matching over 10 bases. The junction had 6 bases not matched to a gene; V was cut back by 7 bases and J by 6 bases. CDR1 is LNHDA, CDR2 SQIVND, per germline (reference sequence). This CDR3 comprises 14 residues. For the CDR3, the DNA is TGTGCCAGTACCCTCGGACAGGGGGTTCAGCCCCAGCATTTT. Residues: CASTLGQGVQPQHF.

This clonotype was counted many times. The V gene is TRBV6-1, the J gene TRBJ2-5; D may be TRBD1 (6 bases). The CDR3 sequence is 15 residues long. Trimming removed 2 bases at V and 3 bases at J, with 13 bases between. Germline V gene data show CDR1 as MNHNS and CDR2 as SASEGT. The CDR3 loop reads CASSEPTGDKETQYF. The CDR3 bases are TGTGCCAGCAGTGAACCTACTGGGGACAAAGAGACCCAGTACTTC.

This clonotype was observed many times. The V gene is TRBV5-1, the J gene TRBJ1-2; 12 bases are a match to TRBD1. Germline lookup yields CDR1 SGHRS and CDR2 YFSETQ. The CDR3 totals 14 residues. V gave up 4 bases and J gave up 8 bases; unmatched junction bases: 6. CDR3 bases: TGCGCCAGCAGCACGGGACAGGGGGCTATCGGCTACACCTTC. Its translation: CASSTGQGAIGYTF.

The rearrangement joins TRBV7-3 to TRBJ2-5; D unclear. CDR1 is SGHTA, CDR2 FQGTGA, per germline. V shed 5 bases and J shed 7 bases, with 14 bases lying between them. The CDR3 is made up of 13 amino acids. The CDR3 protein is CASSVDPVSTQYF. DNA for the CDR3: TGTGCCAGCAGCGTGGACCCCGTGTCGACCCAGTACTTC.

This clonotype was counted at least ten times. The chain links TRBV29-1 to TRBJ2-5, with a tentative D call TRBD2 (7 bases). Germline V gene data show CDR1 as SQVTM and CDR2 as ANQGSEA. This CDR3 has 15 amino acids. Trimming shortened V by 0 bases and J by 1 base, and 12 bases separated the two germline ends. CDR3 residues: CSVEDGAGAQETQYF. In nucleotides, the CDR3 is TGCAGCGTTGAAGATGGTGCGGGGGCCCAAGAGACCCAGTACTTC.